These 8 T cell receptor beta chains were sequenced from one sample in a study of shared clonotypes between healthy human individuals. Positive CCR7 selection of CD45RO-negative cells yielded the naive CD8 cells, and terminally differentiated effector memory CD45RA+ cells were excluded. The assay was immunoSEQ multiplex PCR, and TCRdb's table has in-frame clones only and misses some. The sample lists over 2,000,000 clones, 93% occurring once. The sequencing sample was made of naive CD8+ T cells from PBMCs. The receptor source for this set is a man aged 18 to 29 in good health. Some clones in this sample may be carry-over from other donors' samples.

This chain links TRBV27 with TRBJ1-2, with unresolved D. Germline CDR1 and CDR2: MNHEY and SMNVEV (reference sequence). This CDR3 is 14 amino acids long. V lost 2 bases and J lost 7, with 14 bases in between. This chain's CDR3 is CASSLVGASGGYTF. The CDR3 coding sequence is TGTGCCAGCAGTTTAGTCGGAGCTTCGGGTGGCTACACCTTC.

The chain combines TRBV2 with TRBJ2-7; TRBD1 or TRBD2 may be the D gene (5 bases each). CDR1 is SNHLY, CDR2 FYNNEI, per germline. CDR3 length: 14 residues. V lost 6 bases, J lost 2 bases, and 14 bases lay in between. The CDR3 sequence: CASRAGTLAYEQYF. CDR3 nucleotides: TGTGCCAGCAGAGCCGGGACCCTCGCCTACGAGCAGTACTTC.

The table lists this clone with a count of one. The sample has other DNA sequences that encode this CDR3 too. The V gene is TRBV7-9, the J gene TRBJ2-3; the match to TRBD2 covers 7 bases. CDR3 length: 15 amino acids. Germline V gene lookup returns CDR1 SEHNR and CDR2 FQNEAQ (reference sequence). Losses at the gene ends were 1 base for V and 2 bases for J; bases not matched to a gene: 3. The CDR3 DNA follows: TGTGCCAGCAGCTTAGGACTAGCAGCCACAGATACGCAGTATTTT. Its translation: CASSLGLAATDTQYF.

The genes are TRBV7-9 and TRBJ2-1, with D possibly called TRBD1 or TRBD2 (5 bases each). CDR1 and CDR2 (germline): SEHNR, FQNEAQ (reference sequence). Trimming left V 0 bases short and J 2 bases short, with 11 bases between. This CDR3 has 16 amino acids. CDR3 sequence: CASSLAGTPAYNEQFF. The CDR3 region has the DNA TGTGCCAGCAGCTTAGCGGGGACCCCCGCCTACAATGAGCAGTTCTTC.

V gene TRBV27 combines with J gene TRBJ1-5; D uncertain. CDR1 and CDR2 (germline): MNHEY, SMNVEV (reference sequence). There are 13 residues in the CDR3. The V and J ends lost 5 bases and 4 bases respectively, with 9 bases between them. CDR3 sequence: CASSIWFNQPQHF. CDR3 sequence (DNA): TGTGCCAGCAGTATATGGTTTAATCAGCCCCAGCATTTT.

For this clone: One junction end disagrees with the germline gene, perhaps due to a read error. The chain recombines TRBV9 with TRBJ2-1; the match to TRBD2 covers 9 bases. This CDR3 region has 18 residues. Germline CDR1 and CDR2: SGDLS and YYNGEE. The chain's CDR3 is CAGSVDTGGGVSYNEQFF. The CDR3 nucleotides are TGTGCCGGCAGCGTAGATACCGGCGGGGGGGTCAGCTACAATGAGCAGTTCTTC.

This chain links TRBV5-5 with TRBJ2-7; D not resolved. Germline CDR1 reads SGHKS; CDR2 reads YYEKEE (reference sequence). Trimming pared 0 bases from V and 3 bases from J, leaving 13 bases between. The CDR3 length is 15 residues. CDR3 loop: CASSLDWIFGYEQYF. CDR3 DNA: TGTGCCAGCAGCTTGGATTGGATATTTGGCTACGAGCAGTACTTC.

The chain combines TRBV28 with TRBJ1-6; 8 bases line up with TRBD1. Trimming removed 4 bases from V and 10 bases from J; junction bases left unmatched: 9. CDR3 length equals 15 residues. Germline V gene sequence: CDR1 MDHEN, CDR2 SYDVKM. CDR3 coding DNA: TGTGCCAGCAGTTCGAGGACAGGGTTGCGGTCACCCCTCCACTTT. It codes for CASSSRTGLRSPLHF.